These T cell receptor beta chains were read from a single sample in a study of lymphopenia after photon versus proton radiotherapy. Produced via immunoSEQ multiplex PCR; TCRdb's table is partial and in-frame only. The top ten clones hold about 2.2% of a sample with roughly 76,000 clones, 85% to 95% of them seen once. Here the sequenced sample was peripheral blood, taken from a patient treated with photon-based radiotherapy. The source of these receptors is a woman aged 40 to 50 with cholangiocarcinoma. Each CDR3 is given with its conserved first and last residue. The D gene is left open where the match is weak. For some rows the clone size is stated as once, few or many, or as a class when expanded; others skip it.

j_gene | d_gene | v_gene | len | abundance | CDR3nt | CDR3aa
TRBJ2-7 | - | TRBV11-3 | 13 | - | TGTGCCAGCAGCTTCATACACGGGAACGAGCAGTACTTC | CASSFIHGNEQYF
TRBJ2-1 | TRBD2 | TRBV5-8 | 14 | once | TGTGCCAGCAGCTTGGGTGGTAGCGGGTTTGAGCAGTTCTTC | CASSLGGSGFEQFF
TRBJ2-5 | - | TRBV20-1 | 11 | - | TGCAGTGCCATGGGTGAAGAGACCCAGTACTTC | CSAMGEETQYF
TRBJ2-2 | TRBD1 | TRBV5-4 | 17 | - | TGTGCCAGCAGCTTGGCCCCCGGGACAGGGGTGGGCGGGGAGCTGTTTTTT | CASSLAPGTGVGGELFF
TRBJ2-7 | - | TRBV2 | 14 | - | TGTGCCAGCAGTCTTCAGACGACCTCCTACGAGCAGTACTTC | CASSLQTTSYEQYF
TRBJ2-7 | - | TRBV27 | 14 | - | TGTGCCAGCAGTTCGGACTATACCTCCTACGAGCAGTACTTC | CASSSDYTSYEQYF
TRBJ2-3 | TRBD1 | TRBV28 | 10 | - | TGTGGGACAGGGGGTAATACGCAGTATTTT | CGTGGNTQYF
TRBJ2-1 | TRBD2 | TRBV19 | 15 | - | TGTGCCAGTAGTAGGACTAGCGGGAGGGCCAATGAGCAGTTCTTC | CASSRTSGRANEQFF
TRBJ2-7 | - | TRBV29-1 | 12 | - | TGCAGCGTTGAGGGACATGACTACGAGCAGTACTTC | CSVEGHDYEQYF
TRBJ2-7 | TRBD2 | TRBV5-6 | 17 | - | TGTGCCAGCAGAAGGACTAGCGGGAGTCCCCTTTCGGCCGAGCAGTACTTC | CASRRTSGSPLSAEQYF
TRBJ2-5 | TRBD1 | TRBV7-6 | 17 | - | TGTGCCAGCAGCTTAGGAGTGGGACAGGGAAATCAGGAGACCCAGTACTTC | CASSLGVGQGNQETQYF
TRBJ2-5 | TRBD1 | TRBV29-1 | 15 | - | TGCAGCGTTGAAGAACCACCCGGGGGGACAGGGTCGCTCTACTTC | CSVEEPPGGTGSLYF
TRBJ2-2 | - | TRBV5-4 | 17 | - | TGTGCCAGCAGCTTGGTATCAGGCAGTTTAAACACCGGGGAGCTGTTTTTT | CASSLVSGSLNTGELFF
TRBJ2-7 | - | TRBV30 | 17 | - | TGTGCCTGGAGTGTCAGACGGGGCTTAACCGTCTCCTACGAGCAGTACTTC | CAWSVRRGLTVSYEQYF
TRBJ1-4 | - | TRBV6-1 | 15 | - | TGTGCCAGCAGTTCAAGGGCCGCGGGGAATGAAAAACTGTTTTTT | CASSSRAAGNEKLFF
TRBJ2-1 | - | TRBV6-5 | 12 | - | TGTGCCAGCAGTTATGTCGGGGATGAGCAGTTCTTC | CASSYVGDEQFF
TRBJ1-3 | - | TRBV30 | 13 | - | TGTGCCTGGAGCCGCTATTCTGGAAACACCATATATTTT | CAWSRYSGNTIYF
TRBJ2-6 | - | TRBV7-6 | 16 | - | TGTGCCAGCAGCTTGGGGGACGGGACTGGGGCCAACGTCCTGACTTTC | CASSLGDGTGANVLTF
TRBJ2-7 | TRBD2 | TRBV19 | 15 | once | TGTGCCACCAGCGGAGGCCTAGCGGGGGCGGGAGAGCAGTACTTC | CATSGGLAGAGEQYF
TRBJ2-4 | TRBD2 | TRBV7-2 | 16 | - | TGTGCCAGCAGCCCCCCCCGCGGGGGGTCCAAAAACATTCAGTACTTC | CASSPPRGGSKNIQYF
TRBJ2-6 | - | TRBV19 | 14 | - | TGTGCCAGTAGTATATCATCTGGGGCCAACGTCCTGACTTTC | CASSISSGANVLTF
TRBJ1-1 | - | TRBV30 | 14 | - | TGTGCCTGGAGTGTGGGAGGCTACTACACTGAAGCTTTCTTT | CAWSVGGYYTEAFF
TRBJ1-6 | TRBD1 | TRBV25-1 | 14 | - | TGTGCCAGCAGTCTTTGGACAGGGAGCTCACCCCTCCACTTT | CASSLWTGSSPLHF
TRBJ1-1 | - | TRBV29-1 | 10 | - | TGCAGCGTTGAAGCAGGTCGAGCTTTCTTT | CSVEAGRAFF
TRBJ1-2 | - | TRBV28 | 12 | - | TGTGCCAGCACCTCCGTAGGGTATGGCTACACCTTC | CASTSVGYGYTF